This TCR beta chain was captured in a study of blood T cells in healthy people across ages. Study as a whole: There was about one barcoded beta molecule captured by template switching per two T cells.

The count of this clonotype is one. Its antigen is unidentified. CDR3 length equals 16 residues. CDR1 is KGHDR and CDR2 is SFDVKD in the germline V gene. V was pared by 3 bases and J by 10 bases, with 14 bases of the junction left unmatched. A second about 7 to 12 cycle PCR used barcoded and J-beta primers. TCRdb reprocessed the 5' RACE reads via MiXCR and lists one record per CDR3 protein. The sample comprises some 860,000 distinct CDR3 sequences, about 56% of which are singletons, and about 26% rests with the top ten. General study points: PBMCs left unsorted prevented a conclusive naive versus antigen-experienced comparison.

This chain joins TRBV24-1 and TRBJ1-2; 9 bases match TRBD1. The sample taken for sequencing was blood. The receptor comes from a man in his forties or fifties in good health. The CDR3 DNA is TGTGCCACCAGTGATCGGGACAGGGTTGGGTCAGATGACTACACCTTC. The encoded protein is CATSDRDRVGSDDYTF.